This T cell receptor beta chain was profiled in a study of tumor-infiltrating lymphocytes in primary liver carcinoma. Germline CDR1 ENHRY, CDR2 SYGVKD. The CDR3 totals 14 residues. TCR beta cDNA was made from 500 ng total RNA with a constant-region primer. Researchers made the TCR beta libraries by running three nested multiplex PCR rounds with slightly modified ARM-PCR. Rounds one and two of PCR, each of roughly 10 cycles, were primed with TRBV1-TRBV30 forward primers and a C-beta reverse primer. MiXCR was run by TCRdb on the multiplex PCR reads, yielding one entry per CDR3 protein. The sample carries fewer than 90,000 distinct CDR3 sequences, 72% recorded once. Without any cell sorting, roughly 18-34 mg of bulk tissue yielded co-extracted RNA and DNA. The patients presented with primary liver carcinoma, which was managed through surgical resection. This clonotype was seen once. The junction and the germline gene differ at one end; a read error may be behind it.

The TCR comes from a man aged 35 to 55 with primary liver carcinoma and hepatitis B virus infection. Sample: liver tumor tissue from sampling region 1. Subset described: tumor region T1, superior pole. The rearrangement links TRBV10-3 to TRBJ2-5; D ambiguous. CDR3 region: CAVSESRNQETQCF. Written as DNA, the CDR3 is TGTGCCGTCAGTGAGTCTAGGAACCAAGAGACTCAGTGCTTC.